The rows below give T cell receptor beta chains drawn from one sample of a study of CD8+CD57+ T cells in acquired aplastic anemia. MiXCR, applied by TCRdb to the reads, yields one record per CDR3 protein. The sample consists of 300,000 or so distinct CDR3 sequences, approximately 55% of them appearing once. The sequenced material came from sorted CD4+, CD8+, or CD8+CD57+ T cells (not recorded which) from PBMCs. Receptor source: a human donor with severe aplastic anemia or a healthy control (not recorded which). CDR3s include the opening cysteine and the closing phenylalanine or tryptophan. The order of the fields is J gene, clone size, CDR3 length, V gene, D gene, CDR3 DNA, CDR3 protein. A D gene is named only where the DNA matches it firmly. Rows may omit the clone size; those that give it use once, few, many or a size class.

TRBJ1-2	many	13	TRBV20-1	.	TGCAGTGCTAGAGGCAGGGAAAACTATGGCTACACCTTC	CSARGRENYGYTF
TRBJ2-7	.	13	TRBV20-1	.	TGCAGTGCTAGAAATCTGGGGCGCTACGAGCAGTACTTC	CSARNLGRYEQYF
TRBJ2-7	.	14	TRBV10-3	.	TGTGCCATCAGCGTCCGGGACCGAACCTACGAGCAGTACTTC	CAISVRDRTYEQYF
TRBJ1-2	many	13	TRBV30	.	TGTGCCTGGAGTCCTGACGAGGGCTATGGCTACACCTTC	CAWSPDEGYGYTF
TRBJ1-1	.	15	TRBV7-2	TRBD1	TGTGCCAGCAGCTTAGGTACAGGGGTAAGGACTGAAGCTTTCTTT	CASSLGTGVRTEAFF
TRBJ1-5	.	13	TRBV24-1	.	TGTGCCACCAGTGATCCCCGGGGTCAGCCCCAGCATTTT	CATSDPRGQPQHF
TRBJ1-6	.	14	TRBV4-1	.	TGCGCCAGCAGCCAAGACAGGTCTTCTTCACCCCTCCACTTT	CASSQDRSSSPLHF
TRBJ2-3	.	15	TRBV20-1	TRBD2	TGCAGTGCTAGAGACCCTAGCGGGATTTGGCGTACGCAGTATTTT	CSARDPSGIWRTQYF
TRBJ2-3	.	15	TRBV7-2	.	TGTGCCAGCAGCTTAGTGGGGGACCACACAGATACGCAGTATTTT	CASSLVGDHTDTQYF
TRBJ2-5	.	13	TRBV19	.	TGTGCCAGTAGTTCCTCGTCCCGAGAGACCCAGTACTTC	CASSSSSRETQYF
TRBJ1-1	.	14	TRBV7-8	.	TGTGCCAGCAGCTGGGGGGACCGTAACACTGAAGCTTTCTTT	CASSWGDRNTEAFF
TRBJ2-7	many	14	TRBV5-6	.	TGTGCCAGCAGCTCAACCGGGGCAGACTACGAGCAGTACTTC	CASSSTGADYEQYF
TRBJ2-1	many	11	TRBV7-2	.	TGTGCCGTAGGGGGAGGCAATGAGCAGTTCTTC	CAVGGGNEQFF
TRBJ2-7	.	14	TRBV9	.	TGTGCCAGCAGAGTAGTACAGGACAGCTACGAGCAGTACTTC	CASRVVQDSYEQYF
TRBJ1-2	.	12	TRBV19	TRBD1	TGTGCCAGTAGAGGGACAGGCTATGGCTACACCTTC	CASRGTGYGYTF
TRBJ1-1	.	14	TRBV15	.	TGTGCCACCAGCAGAGATGAGATGAACGCTGAAGCTTTCTTT	CATSRDEMNAEAFF